This T cell receptor (beta chain) derives from a study of blood T cells in healthy people across ages. The CDR3 totals 11 residues. Trimming cost V 2 bases and J 5 bases, with 5 bases left between them. The germline V gene has CDR1 DFQATT and CDR2 SNEGSKA (reference sequence). Alongside a J-beta primer mix, a sample-barcoded 5' primer served in a second PCR lasting roughly 7 to 12 cycles. Via MiXCR, TCRdb re-called the 5' RACE reads, giving one row per CDR3 protein. The table has fewer than 650,000 distinct CDR3 sequences, around 27% seen once. This clonotype was seen a few times. Separately, the same data were catalogued under a study of T cells of mothers and their children. That work contributes: The study recruited a few healthy Caucasian mothers and their six children as donors.

The receptor was isolated from a boy aged 2 to 10 in good health. Sequencing was carried out using blood. The chain combines TRBV20-1 with TRBJ2-3; D is unresolved. This CDR3 reads CSARKRDTQYF. The CDR3 nucleotides are TGCAGTGCTAGAAAGAGAGATACGCAGTATTTT.